A single sample gave rise to the 31 T cell receptor beta chains below, sequenced in a study of cytomegalovirus exposure and HLA in healthy donors. Primers for the PCR totalled 60 Vbeta and 13 Jbeta. The repertoire was sequenced with immunoSEQ multiplex PCR; TCRdb's copy has only in-frame clones and lacks some. The table includes 60,000 to 70,000 clones, around four fifths detected once. The material sequenced was PBMCs. The source is a woman aged 30 to 39 in good health and CMV-seronegative.

The gene calls are TRBV11-3 and TRBJ1-2, with 7 bases identical to TRBD1. V lost 5 bases to trimming and J lost 5 bases; unmatched junction nucleotides: 8. The CDR3 consists of 14 residues. Germline V CDR1 and CDR2: SGHNT, YENEEA. Here the CDR3 reads CASSPGDRVYGYTF. The CDR3 DNA sequence: TGTGCCAGCAGCCCTGGCGACAGGGTGTATGGCTACACCTTC.

V gene TRBV7-2 combines with J gene TRBJ2-6; D unresolved. V lost 5 bases and J lost 10, with 15 bases in between. This CDR3 has 14 amino acids. In germline, CDR1 is SGHTA, CDR2 FQGNSA. The DNA for the CDR3 is TGTGCCAGCAGCCCACGGATTACAGAGAACGTCCTGACTTTC. Its protein product is CASSPRITENVLTF.

V is TRBV7-9 and J is TRBJ1-1; a possible D gene is TRBD1 (5 bases). Trimming left V 8 bases short and J 1 base short, with 14 bases between. In germline, CDR1 is SEHNR, CDR2 FQNEAQ (reference sequence). The CDR3 spans 14 residues. The CDR3 protein is CASVWGGKNTEAFF. DNA for the CDR3: TGTGCCAGCGTCTGGGGGGGAAAGAACACTGAAGCTTTCTTT.

The chain links TRBV4-3 to TRBJ1-2; a weak D match, TRBD1 (6 bases). CDR1 is LGHNA and CDR2 is YSLEER in the germline V gene. V gave up 0 bases and J gave up 2 bases, with 7 bases separating them. CDR3 length: 14 amino acids. The CDR3 nucleotides read TGCGCCAGCAGCCAAGAAACAGGGAACTATGGCTACACCTTC. It is translated as CASSQETGNYGYTF.

This clone was detected only a few times. The rearrangement joins TRBV5-1 to TRBJ2-1; a weak D match, TRBD2 (7 bases). This CDR3 is built from 14 residues. V lost 5 bases and J 5 bases, leaving 14 bases between the germline ends. Germline lookup yields CDR1 SGHRS and CDR2 YFSETQ. Here the CDR3 reads CASRVAGANNEQFF. The CDR3 coding sequence is TGCGCCAGCAGGGTGGCGGGGGCCAACAATGAGCAGTTCTTC.

The rearrangement joins TRBV12-5 to TRBJ2-7; D possibly corresponds to TRBD2 (6 bases). The CDR3 is 12 residues long. The germline gives CDR1 LGHNT, CDR2 FRNRAP. DNA for the CDR3: TGTGCCAGCGGGCAGGGTTCCCACGAGCAGTACTTC. Translated, it gives CASGQGSHEQYF.

This clone was found a few times. The rearrangement uses TRBV9 and TRBJ2-6, with TRBD1 matching over 9 bases. V shed 3 bases and J 0 bases; nucleotides not matched to a gene: 13. Per germline, CDR1 SGDLS and CDR2 YYNGEE. The CDR3 contains 20 residues. The CDR3 region is CASSATGTGPRNSGANVLTF. CDR3 bases: TGTGCCAGCAGCGCGACGGGGACAGGGCCACGGAACTCTGGGGCCAACGTCCTGACTTTC. The variable domain in full, with the rest retrieved from reference TRBV9 and TRBJ2-6, is DSGVTQTPKHLITATGQRVTLRCSPRSGDLSVYWYQQSLDQGLQFLIQYYNGEERAKGNILERFSAQQFPDLHSELNLSSLELGDSALYFCASSATGTGPRNSGANVLTFGAGSRLTVL.

Regarding this clone: An end of the junction differs from the germline gene, which may be a read error. The chain couples TRBV7-9 to TRBJ2-2; D not certain. The CDR3 sequence is 16 residues long. Per the germline V gene, CDR1 is SEHNR and CDR2 is FQNEAQ (reference sequence). The CDR3 loop reads CSSSPPRSMDTGELFF. The CDR3 nucleotides are TGTTCCAGCAGCCCCCCCCGGAGTATGGACACCGGGGAGCTGTTTTTT. Drawing the rest from reference TRBV7-9 and TRBJ2-2, the complete variable domain is DTGVSQNPRHKITKRGQNVTFRCDPISEHNRLYWYRQTLGQGPEFLTYFQNEAQLEKSRLLSDRFSAERPKGSFSTLEIQRTEQGDSAMYLCSSSPPRSMDTGELFFGEGSRLTVL.

Points on this clone: Its ends do not fully match the called genes, so a read error is possible. The rearrangement uses TRBV2 and TRBJ2-2, with TRBD1 as a possible D gene (6 bases). The germline CDR1 and CDR2 sequences are SNHLY and FYNNEI. This CDR3 region has 11 residues. CDR3 sequence reads: CASSEGGQGIF. The DNA for the CDR3 is TGTGCCAGCAGTGAAGGGGGGCAAGGGATTTTT.

J is TRBJ1-1 and V is TRBV27; TRBD1 matches 11 bases. The CDR3 runs to 15 residues. Germline V lookup: CDR1 MNHEY, CDR2 SMNVEV (reference sequence). J gave up 4 bases and V 8 bases, and 9 bases lay outside the gene matches. CDR3 nucleotides: TGTGCCAGCTTAGGGACAGGGGGTTCCCCCACTGAAGCTTTCTTT. Translation: CASLGTGGSPTEAFF.

The gene calls are TRBV2 and TRBJ1-6, with TRBD1 matching over 8 bases. The CDR3 length is 17 residues. V gave up 6 bases and J gave up 0 bases; unmatched junction bases: 7. CDR1 is SNHLY, CDR2 FYNNEI, per germline. CDR3 loop: CASSPGQASSYNSPLHF. The CDR3 bases are TGTGCCAGCAGCCCGGGACAGGCGAGCTCCTATAATTCACCCCTCCACTTT.

This clone was counted only a few times. The chain carries TRBV5-1 and TRBJ2-3; a possible D gene is TRBD1 (5 bases). This CDR3 region has 15 residues. CDR1 and CDR2 (germline): SGHRS, YFSETQ. Trimming left V 0 bases short and J 1 base short, with 9 bases between. The CDR3 reads CASSLEGRGTDTQYF. The CDR3 DNA follows: TGCGCCAGCAGCTTGGAAGGCAGGGGCACAGATACGCAGTATTTT.

This chain uses TRBV19 with TRBJ2-6; D gene ambiguous. The CDR3 consists of 13 residues. Trimming removed 5 bases at V and 6 bases at J, with 8 bases between. Germline CDR1 and CDR2: LNHDA and SQIVND (reference sequence). CDR3 protein: CASSSPSANVLTF. CDR3 sequence (DNA): TGTGCCAGTAGTTCCCCTTCGGCCAACGTCCTGACTTTC.

This chain links TRBV7-2 with TRBJ1-1; weak D call: TRBD1 (5 bases). This CDR3 spans 13 amino acids. Trimming pared 1 base from V and 10 bases from J, leaving 13 bases between. The germline CDR1 and CDR2 sequences are SGHTA and FQGNSA. The CDR3 DNA is TGTGCCAGCAGCTTAGGGATGGCCAGGGCAGCTTTCTTT. This encodes CASSLGMARAAFF.

The CDR3 DNA reads as TGTGCCAGCAGTGGGCTAGCGGCCACAGATACGCAGTATTTT. This gives the protein CASSGLAATDTQYF. This chain links TRBV6-5 with TRBJ2-3; 7 positions match TRBD2. Germline-derived CDR1 and CDR2 are MNHEY and SVGAGI. Trimming cost V 5 bases and J 2 bases; bases outside gene matches: 4. The CDR3 consists of 14 residues.

This clone was seen a handful of times. J is TRBJ1-1 and V is TRBV10-3; 8 bases agree with TRBD1. Trimming cost V 5 bases and J 1 base; bases outside gene matches: 6. The germline gives CDR1 ENHRY, CDR2 SYGVKD. CDR3 length: 15 amino acids. Written as DNA, the CDR3 is TGTGCCATCAGTCCCACCGGGACAGGGAACACTGAAGCTTTCTTT. Protein product: CAISPTGTGNTEAFF.

The chain recombines TRBV4-3 with TRBJ1-2; D is perhaps TRBD1 (5 bases). CDR1 and CDR2 from the germline V gene are LGHNA and YSLEER. Trimming left V 1 base short and J 4 bases short, with 10 bases between. The CDR3 is made up of 14 amino acids. Written as DNA, the CDR3 is TGCGCCAGCAGCCAAGGTAGACAGAGCTATGGCTACACCTTC. It specifies CASSQGRQSYGYTF.

The chain recombines TRBV19 with TRBJ2-5, with TRBD2 matching over 8 bases. CDR3 length: 17 amino acids. With 2 bases clipped from V and 0 bases from J, the junction kept 8 bases outside the gene matches. In germline, CDR1 is LNHDA, CDR2 SQIVND (reference sequence). The CDR3 nucleotides read TGTGCCAGTAGTATAACGGGGCGGGGGGCGTACCAAGAGACCCAGTACTTC. This sequence encodes CASSITGRGAYQETQYF.

The chain links TRBV5-1 to TRBJ2-3; 9 bases are a match to TRBD1. The germline V gene encodes CDR1 SGHRS and CDR2 YFSETQ. The CDR3 extends over 15 amino acids. Losses at the gene ends were 4 bases for V and 5 bases for J; bases not matched to a gene: 8. For the CDR3, the DNA is TGCGCCAGCAGCCTCATAACGACAGGGGGAGATACGCAGTATTTT. The encoded protein is CASSLITTGGDTQYF.

CDR3 nucleotide sequence: TGTGCCAGCTCTCGCGGACAGGGTGGTCAGCCCCAGCATTTT. Its translation is CASSRGQGGQPQHF. This chain links TRBV18 with TRBJ1-5; 8 bases fit TRBD1. The CDR3 totals 14 residues. Per the germline V gene, CDR1 is KGHSH and CDR2 is LQKENI. V gave up 6 bases and J gave up 6 bases; unmatched junction bases: 7.

This chain connects TRBV13 to TRBJ1-2; 7 bases map to TRBD1. Germline V gene sequence: CDR1 PRHDT, CDR2 FYEKMQ (reference sequence). The CDR3 contains 13 residues. Germline trimming cut 5 bases from V and 6 bases from J; bases unmatched to any gene: 6. CDR3 loop: CASSPGQVNGYTF. The CDR3 nucleotides read TGTGCCAGCAGCCCTGGACAGGTGAATGGCTACACCTTC. Full variable domain (rest looked up from reference TRBV13 and TRBJ1-2): AAGVIQSPRHLIKEKRETATLKCYPIPRHDTVYWYQQGPGQDPQFLISFYEKMQSDKGSIPDRFSAQQFSDYHSELNMSSLELGDSALYFCASSPGQVNGYTFGSGTRLTVV.

The rearrangement uses TRBV19 and TRBJ1-2; TRBD1 is a possible D gene (5 bases). V lost 7 bases and J 0 bases, leaving 12 bases between the germline ends. This CDR3 is 14 amino acids long. Germline CDR1 LNHDA, CDR2 SQIVND (reference sequence). CDR3 nucleotide sequence: TGTGCCAGTAATAATCAGGGTTCTAACTATGGCTACACCTTC. The encoded protein is CASNNQGSNYGYTF.

This chain links TRBV30 with TRBJ1-6; no clear D gene. The CDR3 totals 14 residues. Deletions cut 1 base from V and 4 bases from J, with 8 bases between. The germline V gene encodes CDR1 GTSNPN and CDR2 SVGIG (reference sequence). The CDR3 is CAWSGLIYNSPLHF. The CDR3 bases are TGTGCCTGGAGTGGGCTGATTTATAATTCACCCCTCCACTTT.

This chain uses TRBV7-9 with TRBJ1-1; D is possibly TRBD1 (5 bases). The CDR3 has 15 amino acids. Germline V CDR1 and CDR2: SEHNR, FQNEAQ (reference sequence). Trimming removed 11 bases at V and 1 base at J, with 20 bases between. The CDR3 region is CALAQRQTENTEAFF. The CDR3 bases are TGTGCCCTGGCACAACGGCAGACAGAGAACACTGAAGCTTTCTTT.

V and J are TRBV6-6 and TRBJ2-1; 8 bases match TRBD2. The germline V gene has CDR1 MNHNY and CDR2 SVGAGI (reference sequence). CDR3 length equals 15 residues. The trim removed 4 bases at V and 6 bases at J, leaving 8 bases unmatched. CDR3 region: CASSSGTSLGNEQFF. CDR3 sequence (DNA): TGTGCCAGCAGTTCCGGGACTAGTTTGGGCAATGAGCAGTTCTTC.

V gene TRBV6-1 combines with J gene TRBJ1-2, with D perhaps TRBD1 (5 bases). CDR1 is MNHNS, CDR2 SASEGT, per germline. The CDR3 has 10 residues. The V and J ends lost 1 base and 14 bases respectively, with 8 bases between them. CDR3 sequence (DNA): TGTGCCAGCAGTGAAGGGGACTCAACCTTC. This gives the protein CASSEGDSTF.

This clone was seen just once. This sequence joins TRBV9 and TRBJ1-3; D possibly corresponds to TRBD1 (5 bases). The CDR3 runs to 14 residues. Germline CDR1 is SGDLS and CDR2 is YYNGEE. Trimming cost V 0 bases and J 3 bases, with 7 bases left between them. Written as DNA, the CDR3 is TGTGCCAGCAGCGTAGCAGGGTTTGGAAACACCATATATTTT. It yields the protein CASSVAGFGNTIYF.

The chain is built from TRBV9 and TRBJ1-1, with no clear D. The length of the CDR3 is 14 residues. V was shortened by 0 bases and J by 0 bases, with 6 bases between the two germline ends. The germline gives CDR1 SGDLS, CDR2 YYNGEE. Here the CDR3 DNA reads TGTGCCAGCAGCGTAGCCCAGATGAACACTGAAGCTTTCTTT. This encodes CASSVAQMNTEAFF. The full variable domain, its missing parts supplied by reference TRBV9 and TRBJ1-1, is DSGVTQTPKHLITATGQRVTLRCSPRSGDLSVYWYQQSLDQGLQFLIQYYNGEERAKGNILERFSAQQFPDLHSELNLSSLELGDSALYFCASSVAQMNTEAFFGQGTRLTVV.

The chain recombines TRBV7-3 with TRBJ1-1; weak D call: TRBD1 (5 bases). Germline V lookup: CDR1 SGHTA, CDR2 FQGTGA. The germline V and J ends were trimmed by 2 bases and 1 base, with 8 bases remaining between them. The CDR3 totals 14 residues. The CDR3 DNA reads as TGTGCCAGCAGCTTAGGGGCAGGGAACACTGAAGCTTTCTTT. It translates to CASSLGAGNTEAFF. Supplemented by reference TRBV7-3 and TRBJ1-1, the full variable domain reads GAGVSQTPSNKVTEKGKYVELRCDPISGHTALYWYRQSLGQGPEFLIYFQGTGAADDSGLPNDRFFAVRPEGSVSTLKIQRTERGDSAVYLCASSLGAGNTEAFFGQGTRLTVV.

This chain connects TRBV19 to TRBJ1-6, with 7 bases aligning to TRBD1. The germline V gene encodes CDR1 LNHDA and CDR2 SQIVND (reference sequence). The CDR3 length is 16 residues. V trimming: 5 bases; J trimming: 5 bases; junction bases outside the gene matches: 9. The CDR3, as DNA: TGTGCCAGTAGTGGAAGACAGGGATCCGATAATTCACCCCTCCACTTT. Translating gives CASSGRQGSDNSPLHF.

The rearrangement links TRBV5-1 to TRBJ1-1, with a tentative D call TRBD1 (6 bases). Deletions cut 4 bases from V and 5 bases from J, with 15 bases between. The CDR3 covers 14 residues. Per the germline V gene, CDR1 is SGHRS and CDR2 is YFSETQ. The chain's CDR3 is CASSLSDSKTEAFF. As DNA, the CDR3 is TGCGCCAGCAGCCTTTCGGACAGTAAAACTGAAGCTTTCTTT. Drawing the rest from reference TRBV5-1 and TRBJ1-1, the complete variable domain is KAGVTQTPRYLIKTRGQQVTLSCSPISGHRSVSWYQQTPGQGLQFLFEYFSETQRNKGNFPGRFSGRQFSNSRSEMNVSTLELGDSALYLCASSLSDSKTEAFFGQGTRLTVV.